Below, one T cell receptor beta chain is given with its context. Its antigen is currently not known. No base quality values were provided; no much bigger clone lies one nucleotide off. The data derive from a study of HIV-infected patients and healthy controls (dated by TCRdb to between 2012 and 2015). The protocol used for the library was 5' RACE. The run used an Illumina MiSeq. TCRdb ran its own pipeline on the public reads, namely fastp trimming at Q25 and MiXCR clone calling, and kept in-frame beta chains. Merged by CDR3 protein, the rows form single entries marked with the most common genes and DNA. The sample records around 67,000 distinct CDR3 sequences, about 17% of which are singletons. Jointly, the top ten make up 5.5% to 7% of the sample. V lost 5 bases and J lost 0 bases; the stretch between them is 19 bases long. CDR1 and CDR2 are read off the germline V gene (reference sequence) as DFQATT and SNEGSKA. Spanning cysteine to phenylalanine, the CDR3 consists of 17 amino acids. Kept here is only the CDR3 DNA, which spans 51 bases and is read in frame from base 1.

The TCR sequence derives from a human donor in good health. Sequenced input: CD4+ T cells from blood. Recombination linked TRBV20-1 to TRBJ1-4, with the D gene not confidently named. Here is the DNA: TGCAGTGCTCCGTCGGGCCCGGTCCCGGCAACTAATGAAAAACTGTTTTTT. Its translation reads: CSAPSGPVPATNEKLFF.